Below are 13 T cell receptor beta chains sequenced from a single sample in a study of shared clonotypes between healthy human individuals. Profiling relied on immunoSEQ multiplex PCR, and the TCRdb table lists in-frame clones only, not all of them. The sample has under 550,000 clones, 90% to 96% seen once. Source material: naive CD4+ T cells sorted from blood. The subset here: CD45RA+ positively selected. The receptors were sampled from a woman aged 30 to 39 in good health.

The V call is TRBV28, the J call TRBJ1-2; the D is unclear. The germline V gene has CDR1 MDHEN and CDR2 SYDVKM. The CDR3 contains 15 residues. Trimming removed 5 bases at V and 4 bases at J, with 17 bases between. CDR3 DNA: TGTGCCAGCAGTCCAGCCGGGCCGACAACCTATGGCTACACCTTC. The encoded protein is CASSPAGPTTYGYTF.

The chain links TRBV7-9 to TRBJ2-7; 11 nucleotides align to TRBD1. CDR3 length: 16 amino acids. Germline CDR1 reads SEHNR; CDR2 reads FQNEAQ (reference sequence). V gave up 1 base and J gave up 0 bases; unmatched junction bases: 2. For the CDR3, the DNA is TGTGCCAGCAGCTTAGGGACAGGGGGCCGCTCCTACGAGCAGTACTTC. As protein: CASSLGTGGRSYEQYF. The entire variable domain, with the rest obtained from reference TRBV7-9 and TRBJ2-7, is as follows: DTGVSQNPRHKITKRGQNVTFRCDPISEHNRLYWYRQTLGQGPEFLTYFQNEAQLEKSRLLSDRFSAERPKGSFSTLEIQRTEQGDSAMYLCASSLGTGGRSYEQYFGPGTRLTVT.

The chain links TRBV4-2 to TRBJ2-1; 12 bases line up with TRBD2. With V trimmed by 5 bases and J by 5 bases, 7 bases remained unmatched. This CDR3 contains 16 residues. Looked up from germline, CDR1 is LGHNA and CDR2 is YNFKEQ. CDR3: CASSYSGLAGNNEQFF. The CDR3 DNA follows: TGTGCCAGCAGCTACTCCGGACTAGCGGGAAACAATGAGCAGTTCTTC.

This chain joins TRBV6-5 and TRBJ1-2; D gene ambiguous. V was cut by 0 bases and J by 5 bases, with 16 bases left in between. Germline V gene sequence: CDR1 MNHEY, CDR2 SVGAGI. This CDR3 comprises 16 residues. In DNA, the CDR3 is TGTGCCAGCAGTTACTCTAGGCCCCGGCTTGGGTATGGCTACACCTTC. It yields the protein CASSYSRPRLGYGYTF.

The genes are TRBV6-1 and TRBJ2-5; 10 bases align to TRBD2. Trimming cost V 8 bases and J 5 bases; bases outside gene matches: 8. This CDR3 has 14 amino acids. Germline CDR1 reads MNHNS; CDR2 reads SASEGT. CDR3 nucleotide sequence: TGTGCCAGCCGTGGAGCGGGAGGGAGGGAGACCCAGTACTTC. It is translated as CASRGAGGRETQYF.

This clone was counted only a few times. Other DNA sequences in this sample translate to the same CDR3. The chain couples TRBV18 to TRBJ2-5; D call uncertain. Germline V gene data show CDR1 as KGHSH and CDR2 as LQKENI. V was clipped by 2 bases and J by 1 base, with 5 bases between them. The CDR3 spans 13 residues. Written as DNA, the CDR3 is TGTGCCAGCTCACCAGGGTCCCAAGAGACCCAGTACTTC. Residues: CASSPGSQETQYF.

This clone was found once. The chain combines TRBV21-1 with TRBJ2-2; TRBD2, the D gene given by the table, was not confirmed from the DNA. TRBV21-1 counts as a pseudogene. The CDR3 runs to 12 residues. The CDR3 bases are TGTGCCAGCAGCAAAGCGTTAGGGGAGCTGTTTTTT. It translates to CASSKALGELFF.

CDR3 nucleotide sequence: TGCGCCAGCAGCGCAGACGGGGGCTCCTACGAGCAGTACTTC. It codes for CASSADGGSYEQYF. The chain joins TRBV5-1 to TRBJ2-7, with a weak D call TRBD2 (6 bases). Germline V lookup: CDR1 SGHRS, CDR2 YFSETQ. The CDR3 runs to 14 residues. V lost 4 bases to trimming and J lost 0 bases, with 11 bases between them. Together with reference TRBV5-1 and TRBJ2-7, the CDR3 gives the full variable domain: KAGVTQTPRYLIKTRGQQVTLSCSPISGHRSVSWYQQTPGQGLQFLFEYFSETQRNKGNFPGRFSGRQFSNSRSEMNVSTLELGDSALYLCASSADGGSYEQYFGPGTRLTVT.

This chain links TRBV30 with TRBJ2-7; D is perhaps TRBD1 (5 bases). Germline loops: CDR1 GTSNPN, CDR2 SVGIG (reference sequence). V lost 5 bases and J lost 3, with 8 bases in between. The CDR3 has 11 residues. The CDR3 is CAWATGYEQYF. CDR3 in DNA: TGTGCCTGGGCAACAGGCTACGAGCAGTACTTC.

The chain combines TRBV30 with TRBJ2-6; D uncertain. The length of the CDR3 is 15 residues. Trimming shortened V by 0 bases and J by 2 bases, and 8 bases separated the two germline ends. Germline CDR1 is GTSNPN and CDR2 is SVGIG (reference sequence). The CDR3 sequence is CAWSVLGTGANVLTF. The CDR3 region has the DNA TGTGCCTGGAGTGTCCTCGGCACTGGGGCCAACGTCCTGACTTTC.

The genes are TRBV29-1 and TRBJ2-1, with D unclear. The CDR3 length is 15 residues. Germline V gene sequence: CDR1 SQVTM, CDR2 ANQGSEA. V was trimmed by 5 bases and J by 0 bases, leaving 14 bases between them. CDR3 sequence (DNA): TGCAGCGTTTTGGAGCGAGATTCCTCCTACAATGAGCAGTTCTTC. Its protein product is CSVLERDSSYNEQFF.

This chain links TRBV7-3 with TRBJ2-1; D gene ambiguous. Between the trimmed V and J ends, which lost 5 bases and 3 bases, there was a span of 17 bases. There are 16 residues in the CDR3. The germline CDR1 and CDR2 sequences are SGHTA and FQGTGA. CDR3 sequence (DNA): TGTGCCAGCAGCACCCATCCCAGGACCAACTACAATGAGCAGTTCTTC. This codes for CASSTHPRTNYNEQFF.

The V call is TRBV11-2, the J call TRBJ1-2; D unresolved. The V end was cut by 5 bases, the J end by 2 bases, with 12 bases between. CDR1 is SGHAT and CDR2 is FQNNGV in the germline V gene. CDR3 length: 14 amino acids. The CDR3 nucleotides read TGTGCCAGCAGCCCACAACCGGGAAACTATGGCTACACCTTC. Translating it yields CASSPQPGNYGYTF.